The clone carrying this T cell receptor beta chain came up many times. The record originates from a study of low-dose radiotherapy and immunotherapy resistance in tumors. Looking at the study overall: Cohort 1 was given 0.5 Gy per fraction every 2 weeks, for 6.5 Gy total. Intravenous ipilimumab 1 mg/kg every six weeks was given with nivolumab 240 mg every two weeks. The study administered intravenous cyclophosphamide at 200 mg/m2 every two weeks, one day ahead of radiation and immunotherapy.

Between the trimmed V and J ends, which lost 5 bases and 4 bases, there was a span of 12 bases. This CDR3 spans 14 amino acids. The germline gives CDR1 MNHEY, CDR2 SVGEGT. Time point of the sample: after trial treatment. Treatment specified: LDRT plus nivolumab, ipilimumab, low-dose cyclophosphamide and aspirin (RACIN trial). Each patient who was eligible had an advanced solid tumor with no tumor-infiltrating lymphocytes. TRAV- and TRBV-specific primers primed first-strand cDNA, covering alpha and beta chains. It was with a constant-region primer and a V-primer adapter that TCRs were amplified over 20 PCR cycles. TCRdb re-called the reads with MiXCR, one entry per CDR3 protein. This sample yields 50,000 or so distinct CDR3 sequences, of which about 25% are seen a single time; about 7% belongs to the top ten.

The rearrangement links TRBV6-2 or TRBV6-3 to TRBJ2-1, with a tentative D call TRBD2 (6 bases). The material was PBMCs, obtained after low-dose radiotherapy plus immunotherapy. The TCR originated in a male donor with prostate cancer. The DNA for the CDR3 is TGTGCCAGCAGTATTCGGGAGTCTTACAATGAGCAGTTCTTC. Amino acids: CASSIRESYNEQFF.